This T cell receptor beta chain originates from a study of T cell responses to AZD1222 COVID-19 vaccine. Turning to the study itself: Recipients boosted at about 4 weeks or about 12 weeks are pooled.

CDR1 is LGHNA, CDR2 YNFKEQ, per germline. The CDR3 consists of 13 residues. Trimming removed 2 bases from V and 5 bases from J, with 9 bases in between. Study outcomes and limitations: Distributed over spike, vaccine-associated CD4 TCRs predominated at 160-218 and 743-854. Among spike-specific TCRs, nearly half reportedly target unmutated variant regions. An increase in Spike-specific TCR breadth and depth was observed after two AZD1222 doses.

TCRdb's copy holds only in-frame clones and misses some; the assay was immunoSEQ multiplex PCR. The sample records about 92,000 clones, around 90% being singletons. To note about this clone: What it binds is unknown.

The specimen comprised peripheral blood, sampled on day 0 of AZD1222 vaccination. The J gene is TRBJ2-5, the V gene TRBV4-2; no clear D. The clonotype was recovered from an adult in good health. CDR3 coding DNA: TGTGCCAGCAGCCAAAGCCCTACCGAGACCCAGTACTTC. This sequence encodes CASSQSPTETQYF.